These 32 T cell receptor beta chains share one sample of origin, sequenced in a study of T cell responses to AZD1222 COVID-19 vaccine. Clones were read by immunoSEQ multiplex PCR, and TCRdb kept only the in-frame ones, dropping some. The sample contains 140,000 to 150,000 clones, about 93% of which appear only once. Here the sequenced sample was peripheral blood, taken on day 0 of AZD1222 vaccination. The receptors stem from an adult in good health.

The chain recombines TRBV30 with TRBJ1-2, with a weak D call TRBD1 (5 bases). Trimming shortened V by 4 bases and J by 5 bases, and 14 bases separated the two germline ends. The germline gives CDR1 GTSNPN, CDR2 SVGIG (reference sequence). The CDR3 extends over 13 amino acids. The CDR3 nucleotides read TGTGCCTGGAACCGCCCAGGGTTTTATGGCTACACCTTC. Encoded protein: CAWNRPGFYGYTF. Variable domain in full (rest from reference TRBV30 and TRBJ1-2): SQTIHQWPATLVQPVGSPLSLECTVEGTSNPNLYWYRQAAGRGLQLLFYSVGIGQISSEVPQNLSASRPQDRQFILSSKKLLLSDSGFYLCAWNRPGFYGYTFGSGTRLTVV.

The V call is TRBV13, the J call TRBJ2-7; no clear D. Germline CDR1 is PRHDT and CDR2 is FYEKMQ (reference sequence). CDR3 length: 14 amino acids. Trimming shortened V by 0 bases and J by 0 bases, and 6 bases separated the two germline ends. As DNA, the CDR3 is TGTGCCAGCAGCTTAGGTGGGGACTCCTACGAGCAGTACTTC. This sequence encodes CASSLGGDSYEQYF. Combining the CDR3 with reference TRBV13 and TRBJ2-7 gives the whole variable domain AAGVIQSPRHLIKEKRETATLKCYPIPRHDTVYWYQQGPGQDPQFLISFYEKMQSDKGSIPDRFSAQQFSDYHSELNMSSLELGDSALYFCASSLGGDSYEQYFGPGTRLTVT.

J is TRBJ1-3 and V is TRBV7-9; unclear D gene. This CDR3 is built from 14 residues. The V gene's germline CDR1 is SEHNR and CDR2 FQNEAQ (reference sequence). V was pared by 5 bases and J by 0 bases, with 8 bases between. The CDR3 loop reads CASSPGISGNTIYF. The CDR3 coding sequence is TGTGCCAGCAGCCCGGGAATCTCTGGAAACACCATATATTTT.

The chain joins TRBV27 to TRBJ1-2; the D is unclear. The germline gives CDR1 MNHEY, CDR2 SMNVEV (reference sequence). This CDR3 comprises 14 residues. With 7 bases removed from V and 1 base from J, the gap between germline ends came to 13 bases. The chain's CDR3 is CASKFAAFNYGYTF. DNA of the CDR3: TGTGCCAGCAAGTTCGCAGCCTTTAACTATGGCTACACCTTC.

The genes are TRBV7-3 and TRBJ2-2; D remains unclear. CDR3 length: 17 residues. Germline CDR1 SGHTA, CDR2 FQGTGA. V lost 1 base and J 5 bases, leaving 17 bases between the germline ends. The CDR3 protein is CASSLISESHPTGELFF. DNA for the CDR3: TGTGCCAGCAGCTTAATCTCCGAATCCCACCCAACCGGGGAGCTGTTTTTT.

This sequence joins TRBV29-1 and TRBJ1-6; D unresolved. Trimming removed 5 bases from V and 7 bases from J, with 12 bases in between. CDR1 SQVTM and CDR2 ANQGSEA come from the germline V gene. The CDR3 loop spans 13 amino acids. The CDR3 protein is CSVSGGPNSPLHF. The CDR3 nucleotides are TGCAGCGTTTCAGGAGGCCCGAATTCACCCCTCCACTTT.

CDR3: CASSQSLWGQETQYF. The CDR3 region has the DNA TGCGCCAGCAGCCAAAGTTTGTGGGGCCAAGAGACCCAGTACTTC. The chain uses TRBV4-1 and TRBJ2-5; D not certain. This CDR3 region has 15 residues. Germline CDR1 is MGHRA and CDR2 is YSYEKL. V was shortened by 2 bases and J by 1 base, with 11 bases between the two germline ends.

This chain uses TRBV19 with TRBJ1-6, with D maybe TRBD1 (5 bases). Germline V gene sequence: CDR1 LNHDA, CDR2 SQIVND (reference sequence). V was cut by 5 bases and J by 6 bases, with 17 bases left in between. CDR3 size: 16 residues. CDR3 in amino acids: CASSPSTRGVNSPLHF. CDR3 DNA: TGTGCCAGTAGTCCATCGACAAGGGGCGTTAATTCACCCCTCCACTTT.

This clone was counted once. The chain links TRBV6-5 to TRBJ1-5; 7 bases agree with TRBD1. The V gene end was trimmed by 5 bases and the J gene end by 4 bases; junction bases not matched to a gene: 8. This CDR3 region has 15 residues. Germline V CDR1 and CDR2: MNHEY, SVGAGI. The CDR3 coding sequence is TGTGCCAGCAGTCCGCAGACAGGGACAAATCAGCCCCAGCATTTT. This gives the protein CASSPQTGTNQPQHF.

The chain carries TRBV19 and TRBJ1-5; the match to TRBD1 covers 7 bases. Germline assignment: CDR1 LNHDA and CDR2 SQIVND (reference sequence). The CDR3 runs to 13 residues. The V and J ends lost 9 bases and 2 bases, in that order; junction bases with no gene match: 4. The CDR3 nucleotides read TGTGCCAGCGATGACAGGGGCAATCAGCCCCAGCATTTT. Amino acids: CASDDRGNQPQHF.

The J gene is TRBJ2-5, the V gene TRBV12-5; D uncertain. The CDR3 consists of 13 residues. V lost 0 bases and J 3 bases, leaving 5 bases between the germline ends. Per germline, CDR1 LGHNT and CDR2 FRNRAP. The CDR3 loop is CASGLVGEETQYF. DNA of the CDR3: TGTGCTAGTGGTTTGGTAGGAGAAGAGACCCAGTACTTC.

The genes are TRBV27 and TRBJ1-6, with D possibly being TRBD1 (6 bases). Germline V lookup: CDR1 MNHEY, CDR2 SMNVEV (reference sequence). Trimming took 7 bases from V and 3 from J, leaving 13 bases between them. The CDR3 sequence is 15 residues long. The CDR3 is CASKEWTDYNSPLHF. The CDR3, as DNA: TGTGCCAGCAAGGAGTGGACAGACTATAATTCACCCCTCCACTTT.

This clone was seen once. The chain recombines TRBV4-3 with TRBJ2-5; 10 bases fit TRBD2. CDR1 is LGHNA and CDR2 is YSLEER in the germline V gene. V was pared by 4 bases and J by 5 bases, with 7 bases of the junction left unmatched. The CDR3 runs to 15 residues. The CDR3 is CASSRGLAVPETQYF. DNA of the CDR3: TGCGCCAGCAGCCGCGGACTAGCGGTTCCGGAGACCCAGTACTTC.

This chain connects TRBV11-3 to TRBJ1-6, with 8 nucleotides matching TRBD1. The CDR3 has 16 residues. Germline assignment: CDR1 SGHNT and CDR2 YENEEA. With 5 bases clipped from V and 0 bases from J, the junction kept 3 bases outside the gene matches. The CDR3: CASSGTGISYNSPLHF. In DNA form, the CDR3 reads TGTGCCAGCAGCGGGACAGGCATCTCCTATAATTCACCCCTCCACTTT.

The CDR3 nucleotides are TGTGCTAGTGGTTTGGTCACGGGCAGGACTAATTGGATAGATGGCTACACCTTC. Protein product: CASGLVTGRTNWIDGYTF. The V call is TRBV12-5, the J call TRBJ1-2; D unresolved. The CDR3 covers 18 residues. Germline CDR1 LGHNT, CDR2 FRNRAP. The ends were cut back, 0 bases at V and 6 bases at J, with 23 bases in the middle.

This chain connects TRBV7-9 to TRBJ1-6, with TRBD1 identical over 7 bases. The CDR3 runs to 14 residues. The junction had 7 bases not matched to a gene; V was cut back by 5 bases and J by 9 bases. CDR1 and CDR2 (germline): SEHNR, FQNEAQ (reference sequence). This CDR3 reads CASSPGGEGSPLHF. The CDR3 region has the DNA TGTGCCAGCAGCCCAGGGGGGGAAGGTTCACCCCTCCACTTT.

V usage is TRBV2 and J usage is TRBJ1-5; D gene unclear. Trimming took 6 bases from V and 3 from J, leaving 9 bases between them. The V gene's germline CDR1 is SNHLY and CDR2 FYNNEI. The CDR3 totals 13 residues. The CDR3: CASSADNNQPQHF. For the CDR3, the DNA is TGTGCCAGCAGCGCCGACAACAATCAGCCCCAGCATTTT.

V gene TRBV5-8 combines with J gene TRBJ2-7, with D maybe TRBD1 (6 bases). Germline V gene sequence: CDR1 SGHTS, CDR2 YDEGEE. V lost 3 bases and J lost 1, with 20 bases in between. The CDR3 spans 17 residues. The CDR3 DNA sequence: TGTGCCAGCAGCTCCCAATACCGGACAGAGACTTCCTACGAGCAGTACTTC. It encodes CASSSQYRTETSYEQYF. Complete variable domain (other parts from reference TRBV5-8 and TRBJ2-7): EAGVTQSPTHLIKTRGQQATLRCSPISGHTSVYWYQQALGLGLQFLLWYDEGEERNRGNFPPRFSGRQFPNYSSELNVNALELEDSALYLCASSSQYRTETSYEQYFGPGTRLTVT.

DNA of the CDR3: TGTGCCAGCAGCGTGGACTCACCGATCTACAATGAGCAGTTCTTC. As protein: CASSVDSPIYNEQFF. The chain combines TRBV9 with TRBJ2-1; weak D call: TRBD2 (5 bases). V was pared by 2 bases and J by 3 bases, with 12 bases between. CDR1 and CDR2 (germline): SGDLS, YYNGEE. This CDR3 contains 15 residues.

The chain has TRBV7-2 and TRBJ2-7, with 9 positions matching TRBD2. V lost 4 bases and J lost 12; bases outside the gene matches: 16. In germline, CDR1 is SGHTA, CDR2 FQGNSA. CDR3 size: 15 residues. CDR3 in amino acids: CASSSNPGLALGVYF. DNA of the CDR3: TGTGCCAGCAGCTCTAACCCGGGACTAGCTCTTGGGGTGTACTTC.

The CDR3 bases are TGTGCCAGCAGCTTTCTCCGGACACCGCATGAAGCTTTCTTT. It encodes CASSFLRTPHEAFF. The rearrangement uses TRBV7-9 and TRBJ1-1; TRBD1 is a possible D gene (5 bases). CDR1 and CDR2 (germline): SEHNR, FQNEAQ (reference sequence). The CDR3 extends over 14 amino acids. Deletions cut 3 bases from V and 7 bases from J, with 15 bases between.

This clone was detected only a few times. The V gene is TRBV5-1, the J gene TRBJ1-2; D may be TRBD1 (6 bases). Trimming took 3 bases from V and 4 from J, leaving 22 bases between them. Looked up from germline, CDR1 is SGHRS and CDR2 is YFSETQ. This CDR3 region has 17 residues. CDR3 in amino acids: CASSSGPGQGKIYGYTF. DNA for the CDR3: TGCGCCAGCAGCTCGGGGCCCGGGCAGGGGAAAATCTATGGCTACACCTTC. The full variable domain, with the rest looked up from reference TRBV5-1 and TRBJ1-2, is KAGVTQTPRYLIKTRGQQVTLSCSPISGHRSVSWYQQTPGQGLQFLFEYFSETQRNKGNFPGRFSGRQFSNSRSEMNVSTLELGDSALYLCASSSGPGQGKIYGYTFGSGTRLTVV.

The CDR3: CASSLERWRRNTEAFF. The CDR3 nucleotides are TGTGCCAGCAGCTTGGAGAGATGGCGTAGGAACACTGAAGCTTTCTTT. The chain carries TRBV5-5 and TRBJ1-1; D ambiguous. The V end lost 0 bases, the J end lost 1 base, and 13 bases lay between the germline ends. This CDR3 has 16 residues. Germline lookup yields CDR1 SGHKS and CDR2 YYEKEE (reference sequence).

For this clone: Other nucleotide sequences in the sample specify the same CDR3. CDR3 in DNA: TGCGCCAGCAGCTTACAGGGGACCGGGGCCAACGTCCTGACTTTC. This gives the protein CASSLQGTGANVLTF. V usage is TRBV5-1 and J usage is TRBJ2-6; 7 nucleotides align to TRBD1. Germline V gene sequence: CDR1 SGHRS, CDR2 YFSETQ. The CDR3 totals 15 residues. V was clipped by 2 bases and J by 4 bases; unmatched bases: 3. Combining the CDR3 with reference TRBV5-1 and TRBJ2-6 gives the whole variable domain KAGVTQTPRYLIKTRGQQVTLSCSPISGHRSVSWYQQTPGQGLQFLFEYFSETQRNKGNFPGRFSGRQFSNSRSEMNVSTLELGDSALYLCASSLQGTGANVLTFGAGSRLTVL.

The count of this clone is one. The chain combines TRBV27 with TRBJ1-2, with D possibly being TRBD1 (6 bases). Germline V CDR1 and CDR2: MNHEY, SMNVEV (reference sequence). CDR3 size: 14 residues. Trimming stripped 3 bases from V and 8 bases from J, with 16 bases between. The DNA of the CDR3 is TGTGCCAGCAGTTTCTTTCAGGGGCAGGGGGGCTACACCTTC. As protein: CASSFFQGQGGYTF.

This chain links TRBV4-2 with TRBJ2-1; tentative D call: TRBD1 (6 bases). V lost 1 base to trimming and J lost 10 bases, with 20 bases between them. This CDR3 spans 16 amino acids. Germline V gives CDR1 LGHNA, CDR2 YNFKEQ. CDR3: CASSQVVADTRGEQFF. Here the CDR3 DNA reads TGTGCCAGCAGCCAAGTGGTAGCAGACACGAGGGGGGAGCAGTTCTTC.

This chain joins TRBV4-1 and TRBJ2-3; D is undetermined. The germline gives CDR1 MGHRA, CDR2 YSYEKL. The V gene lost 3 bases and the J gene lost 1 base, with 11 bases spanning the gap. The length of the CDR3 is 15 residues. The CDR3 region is CASSHSTKGTDTQYF. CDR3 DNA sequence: TGCGCCAGCAGCCACAGTACTAAGGGCACAGATACGCAGTATTTT.

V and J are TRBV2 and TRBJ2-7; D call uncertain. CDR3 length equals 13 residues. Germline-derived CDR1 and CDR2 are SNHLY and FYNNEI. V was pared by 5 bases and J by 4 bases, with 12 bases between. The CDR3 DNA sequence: TGTGCCAGCAGTACCATGACAATTTACGAGCAGTACTTC. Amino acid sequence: CASSTMTIYEQYF.

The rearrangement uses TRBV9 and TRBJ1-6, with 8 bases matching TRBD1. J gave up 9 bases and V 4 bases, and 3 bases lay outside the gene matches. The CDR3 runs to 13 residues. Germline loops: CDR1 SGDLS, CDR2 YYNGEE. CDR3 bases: TGTGCCAGCAGCATCACAGGGGGTTCACCCCTCCACTTT. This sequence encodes CASSITGGSPLHF.

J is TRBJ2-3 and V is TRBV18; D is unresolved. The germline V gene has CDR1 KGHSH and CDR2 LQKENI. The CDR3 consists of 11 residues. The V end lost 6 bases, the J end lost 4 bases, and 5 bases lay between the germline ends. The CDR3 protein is CASSLADTQYF. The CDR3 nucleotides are TGTGCCAGCTCCCTCGCAGATACGCAGTATTTT.

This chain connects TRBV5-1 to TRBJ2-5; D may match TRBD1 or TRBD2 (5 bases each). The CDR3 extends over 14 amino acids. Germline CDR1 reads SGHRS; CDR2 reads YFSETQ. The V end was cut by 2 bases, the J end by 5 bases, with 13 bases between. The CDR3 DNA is TGCGCCAGCAGCTTCAGGGACCCGCGGGAGACCCAGTACTTC. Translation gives CASSFRDPRETQYF.

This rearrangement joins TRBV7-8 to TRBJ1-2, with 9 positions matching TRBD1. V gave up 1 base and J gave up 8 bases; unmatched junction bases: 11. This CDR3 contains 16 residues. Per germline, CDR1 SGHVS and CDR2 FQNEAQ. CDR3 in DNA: TGTGCCAGCAGCTTAGGAAGGACAGGGGCGTTGATGGGCTACACCTTC. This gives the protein CASSLGRTGALMGYTF. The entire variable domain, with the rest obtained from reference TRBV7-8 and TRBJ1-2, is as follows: GAGVSQSPRYKVAKRGQDVALRCDPISGHVSLFWYQQALGQGPEFLTYFQNEAQLDKSGLPSDRFFAERPEGSVSTLKIQRTQQEDSAVYLCASSLGRTGALMGYTFGSGTRLTVV.